The next 16 T cell receptor beta chains were all read from a single sample in a study of T-cell memory formation after mild COVID-19. TCRdb analysed the 5' RACE reads with MiXCR anew, one entry per CDR3 protein. The sample shows around 340,000 distinct CDR3 sequences, more than 15% of them seen only once. Sequencing was done on a sample of PBMCs or a T cell subset sorted from them (not recorded which). All receptors derive from a man aged 18 to 35 who had mild COVID-19 (a few samples of this study predate the infection). Cell type and time point are not known.

This clonotype came up a few times. The J gene is TRBJ2-5, the V gene TRBV10-3; TRBD2 agrees at 7 bases. V shed 4 bases, J shed 0 bases, and the junction held 2 bases outside the gene matches. Germline V lookup: CDR1 ENHRY, CDR2 SYGVKD. The CDR3 contains 14 residues. The CDR3 DNA follows: TGTGCCATCAGTGGACGGGGGGACCAAGAGACCCAGTACTTC. Amino acid sequence: CAISGRGDQETQYF.

The chain joins TRBV2 to TRBJ2-3, with D perhaps TRBD2 (7 bases). The germline V gene has CDR1 SNHLY and CDR2 FYNNEI. The CDR3 totals 16 residues. Trimming took off 5 bases at V and 9 bases at J, with 24 bases between the two ends. The CDR3 loop reads CASSPFGGQGRETQYF. In DNA, the CDR3 is TGTGCCAGCAGTCCCTTTGGAGGGCAGGGGAGGGAGACGCAGTATTTT.

The rearrangement uses TRBV20-1 and TRBJ1-1; a possible D gene is TRBD1 (6 bases). The germline gives CDR1 DFQATT, CDR2 SNEGSKA (reference sequence). The CDR3 loop spans 13 amino acids. V was shortened by 5 bases and J by 5 bases, with 15 bases between the two germline ends. CDR3 DNA: TGCAGTGCTGTAAGAGGGGGACGGACTGAAGCTTTCTTT. Encoded protein: CSAVRGGRTEAFF.

The genes are TRBV4-1 and TRBJ2-5, with TRBD2 matching 9 bases. Germline V gene sequence: CDR1 MGHRA, CDR2 YSYEKL. CDR3 length: 16 residues. Trimming at V came to 0 bases and at J to 3 bases, leaving 5 bases not matched to a gene. The CDR3 DNA follows: TGCGCCAGCAGCCAAGATCACGCTAGCGGGGAAGAGACCCAGTACTTC. Protein sequence: CASSQDHASGEETQYF.

This clonotype has a handful of counts. The J gene is TRBJ1-1, the V gene TRBV28; unclear D gene. The CDR3 is 14 amino acids. The V end lost 5 bases, the J end lost 4 bases, and 14 bases lay between the germline ends. Germline CDR1 MDHEN, CDR2 SYDVKM. This CDR3 reads CASSTPGVSTEAFF. The CDR3 bases are TGTGCCAGCAGTACCCCCGGGGTGAGCACTGAAGCTTTCTTT.

The chain links TRBV25-1 to TRBJ2-3; 8 nucleotides match TRBD2. V dropped 6 bases and J dropped 10; count of bases not matched to a gene: 12. The CDR3 loop spans 14 amino acids. The V gene's germline CDR1 is MGHDK and CDR2 SYGVNS. CDR3 in DNA: TGTGCCAGCAGGAGGGCGGGGACTAGTCCTGCGCAGTATTTT. It is translated as CASRRAGTSPAQYF.

The chain is built from TRBV12-3 or TRBV12-4 and TRBJ2-5, with D perhaps TRBD2 (6 bases). Trimming pared 5 bases from V and 5 bases from J, leaving 15 bases between. This CDR3 spans 14 amino acids. The CDR3 nucleotides read TGTGCCAGCAGTGGGACTGGGAGACGGGAGACCCAGTACTTC. It specifies CASSGTGRRETQYF.

This clonotype was seen a few times. The chain joins TRBV7-2 to TRBJ2-5; perhaps TRBD1 as D (6 bases). This CDR3 contains 14 residues. Trimming took 6 bases from V and 7 from J, leaving 18 bases between them. The germline gives CDR1 SGHTA, CDR2 FQGNSA. The CDR3 sequence is CASSRRGGYGTQYF. CDR3 DNA sequence: TGTGCCAGCAGTCGGAGAGGGGGATACGGGACCCAGTACTTC.

In DNA form, the CDR3 reads TGCGCCAGCAGCTTGGTGACTAGCGGGGATTACAATGAGCAGTTCTTC. Translating gives CASSLVTSGDYNEQFF. The gene calls are TRBV5-1 and TRBJ2-1, with TRBD2 matching over 11 bases. CDR1 and CDR2 (germline): SGHRS, YFSETQ. The CDR3 is made up of 16 amino acids. With 0 bases clipped from V and 4 bases from J, the junction kept 3 bases outside the gene matches.

The V and J genes are TRBV4-3 and TRBJ2-5, with D possibly TRBD1 on 6 matching bases. Trimming took 0 bases from V and 4 from J, leaving 12 bases between them. Germline lookup yields CDR1 LGHNA and CDR2 YSLEER. The CDR3 runs 15 residues. The CDR3 region is CASSQDHRDTETQYF. CDR3 DNA: TGCGCCAGCAGCCAAGATCACAGGGATACAGAGACCCAGTACTTC.

This clonotype was counted many times. J is TRBJ2-3 and V is TRBV3-1, with D hard to call. Trimming removed 1 base from V and 6 bases from J, with 8 bases in between. The CDR3 is made up of 13 amino acids. CDR1 is LGHDT, CDR2 YNNKEL, per germline (reference sequence). In DNA form, the CDR3 reads TGTGCCAGCAGCCAAGGGTTGTTTGATACGCAGTATTTT. Its protein product is CASSQGLFDTQYF.

This clonotype was seen more than once but under ten times. The CDR3 protein is CATSRELTGAYGYTF. CDR3 nucleotide sequence: TGTGCCACCAGCAGAGAGTTGACAGGGGCCTATGGCTACACCTTC. The rearrangement uses TRBV15 and TRBJ1-2; TRBD1 agrees at 8 bases. J lost 4 bases, V lost 0 bases, and 4 bases had no gene match. This CDR3 is built from 15 residues. CDR1 and CDR2 (germline): LNHNV, YYDKDF (reference sequence).

This clonotype occurred a few times. The V call is TRBV3-1, the J call TRBJ1-2, with 7 positions matching TRBD1. The CDR3 is 17 amino acids. CDR1 is LGHDT, CDR2 YNNKEL, per germline (reference sequence). The trim removed 2 bases at V and 4 bases at J, leaving 13 bases unmatched. This CDR3 is CASSQPRGTGTAYGYTF. The CDR3 region has the DNA TGTGCCAGCAGCCAACCTCGGGGGACCGGGACAGCCTATGGCTACACCTTC.

The chain combines TRBV7-7 with TRBJ2-7, with TRBD2 identical over 11 bases. CDR1 and CDR2 from the germline V gene are SSHAT and FNYEAQ (reference sequence). CDR3 length equals 17 residues. The CDR3 nucleotides read TGTGCTAGCAGCCATAGCGGGGGGGCCCTAGGCTCCTACGAGCAGTACGTC. Translated, it gives CASSHSGGALGSYEQYV.

The CDR3 DNA reads as TGTGCCAGCAGCAAACGACAGGGAGTAAACACCATATATTTT. Translated, it gives CASSKRQGVNTIYF. The rearrangement uses TRBV5-5 and TRBJ1-3, with 7 bases aligning to TRBD1. V shed 4 bases and J 6 bases; nucleotides not matched to a gene: 7. The CDR3 has 14 amino acids. Germline CDR1 is SGHKS and CDR2 is YYEKEE (reference sequence).

CDR3 in amino acids: CASSLSTANTEAFF. The CDR3 nucleotides read TGTGCCAGCAGTTTATCGACAGCGAACACTGAAGCTTTCTTT. The chain links TRBV27 to TRBJ1-1; the D gene is possibly TRBD1 (5 bases). Germline values: CDR1 MNHEY, CDR2 SMNVEV (reference sequence). The CDR3 has 14 residues. V lost 0 bases, J lost 1 base, and 6 bases lay in between.